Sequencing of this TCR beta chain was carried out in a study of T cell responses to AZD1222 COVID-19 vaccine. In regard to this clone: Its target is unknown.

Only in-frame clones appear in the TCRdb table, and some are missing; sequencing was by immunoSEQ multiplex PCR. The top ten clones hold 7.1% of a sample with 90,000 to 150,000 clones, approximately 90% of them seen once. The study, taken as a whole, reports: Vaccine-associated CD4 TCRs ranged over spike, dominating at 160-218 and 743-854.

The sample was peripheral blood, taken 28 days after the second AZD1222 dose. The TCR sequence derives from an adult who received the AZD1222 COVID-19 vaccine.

CDR3: CASSLEWAKNIQYF. In nucleotides, the CDR3 is TGTGCCAGCAGTCTCGAGTGGGCCAAAAACATTCAGTACTTC. The J gene is TRBJ2-4, the V gene TRBV7-2, with D unresolved. The V and J ends lost 6 bases and 1 base respectively, with 10 bases between them. CDR3 length: 14 amino acids. CDR1 and CDR2 (germline): SGHTA, FQGNSA.